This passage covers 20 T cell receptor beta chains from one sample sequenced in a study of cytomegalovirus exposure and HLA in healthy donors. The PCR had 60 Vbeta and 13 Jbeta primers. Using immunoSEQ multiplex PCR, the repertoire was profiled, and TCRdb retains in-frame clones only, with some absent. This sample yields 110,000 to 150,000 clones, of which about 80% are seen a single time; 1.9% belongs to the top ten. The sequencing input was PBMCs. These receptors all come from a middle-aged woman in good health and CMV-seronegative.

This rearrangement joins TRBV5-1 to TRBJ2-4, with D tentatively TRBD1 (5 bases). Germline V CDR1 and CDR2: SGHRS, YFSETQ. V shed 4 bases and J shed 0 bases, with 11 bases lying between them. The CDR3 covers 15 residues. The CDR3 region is CASSPDRLAKNIQYF. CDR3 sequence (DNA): TGCGCCAGCAGCCCCGACAGACTAGCCAAAAACATTCAGTACTTC. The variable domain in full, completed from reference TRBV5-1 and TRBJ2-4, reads KAGVTQTPRYLIKTRGQQVTLSCSPISGHRSVSWYQQTPGQGLQFLFEYFSETQRNKGNFPGRFSGRQFSNSRSEMNVSTLELGDSALYLCASSPDRLAKNIQYFGAGTRLSVL.

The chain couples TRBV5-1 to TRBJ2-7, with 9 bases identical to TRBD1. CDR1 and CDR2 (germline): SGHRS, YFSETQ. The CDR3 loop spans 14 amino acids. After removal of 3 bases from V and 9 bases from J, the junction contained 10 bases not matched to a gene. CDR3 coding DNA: TGCGCCAGCAGCTCCCGACAGGGGGGGGTGGGGCAGTACTTC. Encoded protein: CASSSRQGGVGQYF.

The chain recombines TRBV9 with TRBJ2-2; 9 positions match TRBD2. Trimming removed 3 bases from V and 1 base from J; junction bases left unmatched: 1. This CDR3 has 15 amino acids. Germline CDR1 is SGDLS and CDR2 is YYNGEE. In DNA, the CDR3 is TGTGCCAGCAGCGAACTAGCGGGGAACACCGGGGAGCTGTTTTTT. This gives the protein CASSELAGNTGELFF. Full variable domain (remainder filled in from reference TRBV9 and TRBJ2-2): DSGVTQTPKHLITATGQRVTLRCSPRSGDLSVYWYQQSLDQGLQFLIQYYNGEERAKGNILERFSAQQFPDLHSELNLSSLELGDSALYFCASSELAGNTGELFFGEGSRLTVL.

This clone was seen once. The CDR3 protein is CATSSPDLAGVDTQYF. Written as DNA, the CDR3 is TGTGCCACCAGCTCCCCTGACTTGGCGGGAGTTGATACGCAGTATTTT. The V call is TRBV15, the J call TRBJ2-3; 7 bases map to TRBD2. Trimming at V came to 5 bases and at J to 6 bases, leaving 14 bases not matched to a gene. The CDR3 length is 16 residues. CDR1 and CDR2 (germline): LNHNV, YYDKDF (reference sequence).

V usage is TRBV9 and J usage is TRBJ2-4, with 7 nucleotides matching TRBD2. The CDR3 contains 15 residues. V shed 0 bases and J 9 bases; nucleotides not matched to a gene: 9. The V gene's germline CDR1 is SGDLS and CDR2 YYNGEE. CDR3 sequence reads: CASSVEQRGRSIQYF. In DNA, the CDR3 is TGTGCCAGCAGCGTAGAACAGCGGGGAAGGTCCATTCAGTACTTC. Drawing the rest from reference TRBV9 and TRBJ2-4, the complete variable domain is DSGVTQTPKHLITATGQRVTLRCSPRSGDLSVYWYQQSLDQGLQFLIQYYNGEERAKGNILERFSAQQFPDLHSELNLSSLELGDSALYFCASSVEQRGRSIQYFGAGTRLSVL.

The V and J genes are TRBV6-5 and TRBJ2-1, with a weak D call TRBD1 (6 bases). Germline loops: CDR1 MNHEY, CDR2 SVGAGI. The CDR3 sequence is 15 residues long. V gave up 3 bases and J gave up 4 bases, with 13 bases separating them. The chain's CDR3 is CASSYRFQGYNEQFF. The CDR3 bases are TGTGCCAGCAGTTATCGGTTTCAGGGGTACAATGAGCAGTTCTTC.

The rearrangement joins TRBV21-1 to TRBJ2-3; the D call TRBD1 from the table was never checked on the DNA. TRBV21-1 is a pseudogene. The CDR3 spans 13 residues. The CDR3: CASSIRDTDTQYF. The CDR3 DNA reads TGTGCCAGCAGCATCAGGGACACAGATACGCAGTATTTT.

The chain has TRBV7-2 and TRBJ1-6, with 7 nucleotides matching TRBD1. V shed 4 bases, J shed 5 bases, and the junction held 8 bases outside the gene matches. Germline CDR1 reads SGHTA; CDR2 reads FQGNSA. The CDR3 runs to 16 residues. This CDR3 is CASSSNRGGNNSPLHF. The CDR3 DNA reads TGTGCCAGCAGCTCAAACAGGGGAGGCAATAATTCACCCCTCCACTTT.

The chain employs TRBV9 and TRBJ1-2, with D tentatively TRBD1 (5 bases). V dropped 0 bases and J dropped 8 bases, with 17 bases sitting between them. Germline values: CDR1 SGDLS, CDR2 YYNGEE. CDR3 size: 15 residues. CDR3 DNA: TGTGCCAGCAGCGTAGCCCTAGCGGGAGGGGACGGCTACACCTTC. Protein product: CASSVALAGGDGYTF.

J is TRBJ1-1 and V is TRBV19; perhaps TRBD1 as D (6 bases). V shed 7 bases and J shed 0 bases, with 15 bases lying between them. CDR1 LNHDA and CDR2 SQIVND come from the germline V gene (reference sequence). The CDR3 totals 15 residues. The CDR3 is CASKGGFRVNTEAFF. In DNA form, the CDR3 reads TGTGCCAGTAAGGGGGGGTTTCGGGTGAACACTGAAGCTTTCTTT.

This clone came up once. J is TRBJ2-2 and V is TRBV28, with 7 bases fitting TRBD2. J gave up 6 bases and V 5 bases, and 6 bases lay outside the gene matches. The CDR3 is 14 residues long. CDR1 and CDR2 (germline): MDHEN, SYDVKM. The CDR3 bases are TGTGCCAGCAGTCTAGCGGACATTCCCGGGGAGCTGTTTTTT. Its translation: CASSLADIPGELFF.

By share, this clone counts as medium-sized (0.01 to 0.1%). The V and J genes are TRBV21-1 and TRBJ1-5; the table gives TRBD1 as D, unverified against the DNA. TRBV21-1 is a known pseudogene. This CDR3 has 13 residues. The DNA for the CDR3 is TGTGCCAGCAGTCGCCAGAAAAATCAGCCCCAGCATTTT. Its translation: CASSRQKNQPQHF.

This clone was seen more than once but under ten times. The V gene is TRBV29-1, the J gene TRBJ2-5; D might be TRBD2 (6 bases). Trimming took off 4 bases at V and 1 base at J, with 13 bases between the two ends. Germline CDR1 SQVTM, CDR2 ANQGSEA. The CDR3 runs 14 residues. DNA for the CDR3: TGCAGCGTTGTCGGGAGAGGGTTCCAAGAGACCCAGTACTTC. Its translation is CSVVGRGFQETQYF.

CDR3 DNA sequence: TGTGCCAGCATTCAGGGTCCAGACAATGAGCAGTTCTTC. It specifies CASIQGPDNEQFF. V is TRBV28 and J is TRBJ2-1; D perhaps matches TRBD1 (5 bases). CDR1 is MDHEN and CDR2 is SYDVKM in the germline V gene. This CDR3 has 13 residues. V dropped 7 bases and J dropped 5 bases, with 12 bases sitting between them.

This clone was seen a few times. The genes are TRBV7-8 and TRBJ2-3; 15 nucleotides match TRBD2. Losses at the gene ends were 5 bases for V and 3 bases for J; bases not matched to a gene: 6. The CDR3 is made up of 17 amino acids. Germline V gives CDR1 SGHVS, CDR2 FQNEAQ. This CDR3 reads CASSGTSGRKNTDTQYF. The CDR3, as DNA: TGTGCCAGCAGCGGGACTAGCGGGAGGAAGAATACAGATACGCAGTATTTT.

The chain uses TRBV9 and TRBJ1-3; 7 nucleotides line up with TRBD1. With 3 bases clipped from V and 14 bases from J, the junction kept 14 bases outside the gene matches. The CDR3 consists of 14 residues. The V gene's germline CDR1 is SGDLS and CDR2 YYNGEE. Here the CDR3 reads CASSDPGDSPLLYF. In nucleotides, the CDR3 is TGTGCCAGCAGCGACCCGGGGGACAGCCCGCTTTTATATTTT.

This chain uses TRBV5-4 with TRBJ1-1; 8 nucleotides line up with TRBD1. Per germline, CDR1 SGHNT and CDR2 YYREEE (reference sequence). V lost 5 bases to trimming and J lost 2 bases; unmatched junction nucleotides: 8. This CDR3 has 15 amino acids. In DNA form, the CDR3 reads TGTGCCAGCAGACCACCCCAGGGGGCTAACACTGAAGCTTTCTTT. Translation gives CASRPPQGANTEAFF.

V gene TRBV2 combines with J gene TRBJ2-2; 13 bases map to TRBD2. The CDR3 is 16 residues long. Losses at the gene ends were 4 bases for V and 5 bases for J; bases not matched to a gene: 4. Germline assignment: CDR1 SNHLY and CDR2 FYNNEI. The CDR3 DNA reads TGTGCCAGCAGTGGACTAGCGGGAGGTAGTACCGGGGAGCTGTTTTTT. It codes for CASSGLAGGSTGELFF. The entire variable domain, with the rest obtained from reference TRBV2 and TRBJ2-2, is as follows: EPEVTQTPSHQVTQMGQEVILRCVPISNHLYFYWYRQILGQKVEFLVSFYNNEISEKSEIFDDQFSVERPDGSNFTLKIRSTKLEDSAMYFCASSGLAGGSTGELFFGEGSRLTVL.

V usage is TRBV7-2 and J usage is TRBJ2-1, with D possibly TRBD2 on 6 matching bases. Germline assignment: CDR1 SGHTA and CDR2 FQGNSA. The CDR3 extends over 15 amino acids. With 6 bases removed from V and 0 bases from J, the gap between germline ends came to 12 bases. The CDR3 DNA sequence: TGTGCCAGCAGTCCTAGCGTGAGCTCCTACAATGAGCAGTTCTTC. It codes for CASSPSVSSYNEQFF.

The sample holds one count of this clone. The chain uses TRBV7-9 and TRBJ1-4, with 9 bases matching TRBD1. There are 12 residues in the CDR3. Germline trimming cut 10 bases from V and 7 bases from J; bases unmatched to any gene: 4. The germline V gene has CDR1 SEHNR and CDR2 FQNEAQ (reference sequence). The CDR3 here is CATGQGREKLFF. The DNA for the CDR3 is TGTGCCACCGGACAGGGGCGTGAAAAACTGTTTTTT.